This TCR beta chain was sequenced during a study of cytomegalovirus exposure and HLA in healthy donors. This CDR3 contains 14 residues. Trimming took 3 bases from V and 6 from J, leaving 12 bases between them. Germline CDR1 and CDR2: SGHRS and YFSETQ. PCR was performed using 60 Vbeta and 13 Jbeta primers. Sequencing was performed with immunoSEQ multiplex PCR; in TCRdb, only in-frame clones are kept and a portion is missing. The sample records roughly 220,000 clones, about 70% being singletons. The TCR originated in a woman in her 30s in good health and CMV-seronegative. Material: PBMCs. The rearrangement links TRBV5-1 to TRBJ1-4; D is unclear. The CDR3, as DNA: TGCGCCAGCAGCTCGACGAACAGTCATGAAAAACTGTTTTTT. It is translated as CASSSTNSHEKLFF.